One sample yielded the 8 T cell receptor beta chains listed below, sequenced in a study of vaccination effects on CD4 cells after COVID-19. With the ViraFEST assay, the study expanded antigen-specific CD4+ T cells using viral peptide pools, then sequenced them. An approximately 10-day culture period preceded the isolation of CD4+ T cells. Participants received two doses of either the BNT162b2 or mRNA-1273 vaccine. No antigens are known for them. Using immunoSEQ multiplex PCR, the repertoire was profiled, and TCRdb retains in-frame clones only, with some absent. The table shows about 80,000 clones, with roughly 73% occurring only once. The specimen was CD4+ T cells from PBMCs cultured with HCoV-OC43 spike peptides, collected after COVID-19 vaccination. Sample subset: HCoV-OC43 spike overlapping peptide pool stimulation. Source of these receptors: a human donor who received a COVID-19 vaccine.

The gene calls are TRBV24-1 and TRBJ2-3, with D maybe TRBD1 (5 bases). Trimming removed 4 bases at V and 3 bases at J, with 19 bases between. Germline V gives CDR1 KGHDR, CDR2 SFDVKD. The CDR3 is 17 residues long. The CDR3 loop is CATSDPGAHLRTDTQYF. In DNA, the CDR3 is TGTGCCACCAGTGACCCTGGGGCCCACCTTCGAACAGATACGCAGTATTTT.

This clone showed up just a few times. The chain uses TRBV6-1 and TRBJ1-4; D remains ambiguous. The length of the CDR3 is 17 residues. The V gene's germline CDR1 is MNHNS and CDR2 SASEGT. V lost 0 bases, J lost 0 bases, and 11 bases lay in between. The CDR3 sequence: CASSEALAPATNEKLFF. DNA for the CDR3: TGTGCCAGCAGTGAAGCTTTAGCGCCGGCAACTAATGAAAAACTGTTTTTT.

The chain has TRBV5-4 and TRBJ1-6; D might be TRBD1 (5 bases). V was shortened by 4 bases and J by 0 bases, with 14 bases between the two germline ends. The CDR3 has 17 residues. Germline CDR1 SGHNT, CDR2 YYREEE (reference sequence). CDR3 DNA: TGTGCCAGCAGCGCGGGACCCTCGAGCTCCTATAATTCACCCCTCCACTTT. Amino acid sequence: CASSAGPSSSYNSPLHF.

The V gene is TRBV18, the J gene TRBJ1-6; a possible D gene is TRBD1 (6 bases). The CDR3 spans 13 residues. The germline V gene encodes CDR1 KGHSH and CDR2 LQKENI. V lost 5 bases, J lost 12 bases, and 14 bases lay in between. The CDR3 loop is CASSRDTGGPLHF. In DNA, the CDR3 is TGTGCCAGCTCAAGGGACACCGGAGGACCCCTCCACTTT.

The table lists this clone with a few counts. The chain joins TRBV6-5 to TRBJ2-2; perhaps TRBD2 as D (6 bases). The CDR3 has 15 residues. Trimming took 4 bases from V and 8 from J, leaving 17 bases between them. The germline gives CDR1 MNHEY, CDR2 SVGAGI. For the CDR3, the DNA is TGTGCCAGCAGTTCCCGGGGACTGCGCCCGGGGGAGCTGTTTTTT. It is translated as CASSSRGLRPGELFF.

This rearrangement joins TRBV6-6 to TRBJ2-1, with a possible D match to TRBD2 (5 bases). The CDR3 runs to 16 residues. Trimming left V 5 bases short and J 0 bases short, with 14 bases between. Germline CDR1 reads MNHNY; CDR2 reads SVGAGI (reference sequence). DNA for the CDR3: TGTGCCAGCAGTCAACTAGATTACAGCTCCTACAATGAGCAGTTCTTC. Its protein is CASSQLDYSSYNEQFF.

The chain is built from TRBV13 and TRBJ2-2; D is undetermined. The CDR3 sequence is 14 residues long. The germline CDR1 and CDR2 sequences are PRHDT and FYEKMQ (reference sequence). V lost 1 base and J lost 1, with 4 bases in between. For the CDR3, the DNA is TGTGCCAGCAGCTTAGAGCGGAACACCGGGGAGCTGTTTTTT. This gives the protein CASSLERNTGELFF.

The chain joins TRBV4-1 to TRBJ2-6, with D maybe TRBD1 (5 bases). Trimming removed 1 base at V and 0 bases at J, with 10 bases between. CDR3 length: 17 residues. CDR1 and CDR2 (germline): MGHRA, YSYEKL. Written as DNA, the CDR3 is TGCGCCAGCAGCCAAGGACAGAGGAGCTCTGGGGCCAACGTCCTGACTTTC. Translation gives CASSQGQRSSGANVLTF.